A single sample gave rise to the 21 T cell receptor beta chains below, sequenced in a study of T cell responses to AZD1222 COVID-19 vaccine (dated by TCRdb to the early 2020s). The library was obtained by the immunoSEQ multiplex PCR assay. TCRdb holds this immuneACCESS table with in-frame rearrangements only. Some clones are missing; in checked studies, unresolved V genes explain under half, and the rest has no known cause. This sample holds 70,000 to 80,000 clones; roughly 90% were observed only once. The ten most abundant clones make up more than 2% of the sample. The meaning of the sample's time point label: baseline before first vaccination. The specimen was peripheral blood, collected on day 0 of AZD1222 vaccination. Every receptor here comes from an adult in good health.

CDR3 DNA sequence: TGTGCCACCAGCCCTACCTTGGGACGGCTGGGCTACACCTTC. Amino acid sequence: CATSPTLGRLGYTF. The chain employs TRBV15 and TRBJ1-2; tentative D call: TRBD1 (5 bases). CDR1 is LNHNV and CDR2 is YYDKDF in the germline V gene (reference sequence). Trimming removed 5 bases from V and 8 bases from J, with 18 bases in between. The CDR3 is 14 residues long.

As concerns this clone: Other DNA sequences in the same sample also yield this CDR3. The chain couples TRBV7-2 to TRBJ1-4, with 7 nucleotides matching TRBD1. Germline assignment: CDR1 SGHTA and CDR2 FQGNSA. The CDR3 spans 13 residues. V was pared by 6 bases and J by 8 bases, with 6 bases of the junction left unmatched. In nucleotides, the CDR3 is TGTGCCAGCAGTCGGGGAGGGGGCGAAAAACTGTTTTTT. It is translated as CASSRGGGEKLFF.

The chain employs TRBV12-5 and TRBJ2-3; 11 bases align to TRBD2. This CDR3 contains 21 residues. After removal of 2 bases from V and 6 bases from J, the junction contained 22 bases not matched to a gene. CDR1 LGHNT and CDR2 FRNRAP come from the germline V gene. CDR3 sequence: CASGLLPGQSETSGNMDTQYF. CDR3 DNA sequence: TGTGCTAGTGGTTTGCTTCCAGGGCAATCAGAGACTAGCGGGAATATGGATACGCAGTATTTT.

This chain joins TRBV29-1 and TRBJ2-5; 9 bases match TRBD1. Germline loops: CDR1 SQVTM, CDR2 ANQGSEA. This CDR3 contains 15 residues. V shed 0 bases, J shed 5 bases, and the junction held 7 bases outside the gene matches. In nucleotides, the CDR3 is TGCAGCGTTGAAGATCCAACAGGGGGCGTCGAGACCCAGTACTTC. It is translated as CSVEDPTGGVETQYF.

The chain combines TRBV18 with TRBJ2-3; 9 positions match TRBD1. Germline lookup yields CDR1 KGHSH and CDR2 LQKENI. Trimming took 2 bases from V and 8 from J; bases not matched to a gene: 5. CDR3 length: 14 residues. CDR3 nucleotide sequence: TGTGCCAGCTCACCAGGGACAGGGAGGGGTACGCAGTATTTT. Its translation: CASSPGTGRGTQYF.

The genes are TRBV30 and TRBJ2-7; the match to TRBD2 covers 7 bases. The length of the CDR3 is 14 residues. Per germline, CDR1 GTSNPN and CDR2 SVGIG (reference sequence). V lost 0 bases and J lost 2; bases outside the gene matches: 4. CDR3 in amino acids: CAWSVPGGAYEQYF. As DNA, the CDR3 is TGTGCCTGGAGTGTACCGGGGGGAGCCTACGAGCAGTACTTC.

This rearrangement joins TRBV3-1 (or the pseudogene TRBV3-2) to TRBJ1-2, with TRBD1 identical over 10 bases. CDR1 is LGHDT, CDR2 YNNKEL, per germline (reference sequence). The CDR3 contains 15 residues. With V trimmed by 0 bases and J by 7 bases, 5 bases remained unmatched. The CDR3, as DNA: TGTGCCAGCAGCCAAGAGGACAGGGGGTTTCTTGGCTACACCTTC. It is translated as CASSQEDRGFLGYTF.

V is TRBV3-1 (or the pseudogene TRBV3-2) and J is TRBJ1-1, with D possibly matching TRBD1 (6 bases). The V gene lost 0 bases and the J gene lost 2 bases, with 10 bases spanning the gap. Germline CDR1 and CDR2: LGHDT and YNNKEL (reference sequence). There are 15 residues in the CDR3. The DNA of the CDR3 is TGTGCCAGCAGCCAAGAAGTGGGGGCCAACACTGAAGCTTTCTTT. Its protein is CASSQEVGANTEAFF.

The chain couples TRBV15 to TRBJ2-5, with D uncertain. Germline V gene data show CDR1 as LNHNV and CDR2 as YYDKDF (reference sequence). The V end lost 0 bases, the J end lost 5 bases, and 10 bases lay between the germline ends. CDR3 length equals 14 residues. The CDR3 DNA reads TGTGCCACCAGCAGAGATAATGGGCAGGAGACCCAGTACTTC. Its protein is CATSRDNGQETQYF.

CDR3 bases: TGTGCCAGCAGCCGAGTGGGGGCGCGATCAAGGAACACTGAAGCTTTCTTT. It codes for CASSRVGARSRNTEAFF. V gene TRBV7-8 combines with J gene TRBJ1-1; D is perhaps TRBD1 (6 bases). The V gene lost 5 bases and the J gene lost 1 base, with 20 bases spanning the gap. The CDR3 sequence is 17 residues long. Germline loops: CDR1 SGHVS, CDR2 FQNEAQ.

This chain links TRBV7-2 with TRBJ2-7; 7 positions match TRBD2. Per the germline V gene, CDR1 is SGHTA and CDR2 is FQGNSA. This CDR3 has 14 residues. Trimming took 5 bases from V and 6 from J; bases not matched to a gene: 10. CDR3 amino acids: CASSPVAGSGEQYF. The CDR3 nucleotides read TGTGCCAGCAGCCCGGTAGCGGGTTCGGGCGAGCAGTACTTC.

The rearrangement links TRBV4-1 to TRBJ1-2; D unresolved. The germline V gene has CDR1 MGHRA and CDR2 YSYEKL. The CDR3 loop spans 12 amino acids. Trimming took off 4 bases at V and 4 bases at J, with 7 bases between the two ends. The CDR3 region is CASSPGPYGYTF. For the CDR3, the DNA is TGCGCCAGCAGCCCTGGACCCTATGGCTACACCTTC.

The V and J genes are TRBV28 and TRBJ1-5; D is undetermined. V lost 2 bases to trimming and J lost 2 bases, with 7 bases between them. Per the germline V gene, CDR1 is MDHEN and CDR2 is SYDVKM. The CDR3 loop spans 14 amino acids. DNA for the CDR3: TGTGCCAGCAGTTTAAAGGCAGGCAATCAGCCCCAGCATTTT. This encodes CASSLKAGNQPQHF.

V is TRBV7-9 and J is TRBJ1-4, with D uncertain. V gave up 3 bases and J gave up 4 bases, with 15 bases separating them. Germline CDR1 and CDR2: SEHNR and FQNEAQ (reference sequence). The CDR3 totals 16 residues. The CDR3 bases are TGTGCCAGCAGCTTTCCCCCAGCGGGGAATAATGAAAAACTGTTTTTT. It codes for CASSFPPAGNNEKLFF.

J is TRBJ1-1 and V is TRBV4-2; the match to TRBD1 covers 7 bases. The CDR3 contains 14 residues. The junction had 8 bases not matched to a gene; V was cut back by 5 bases and J by 5 bases. Germline assignment: CDR1 LGHNA and CDR2 YNFKEQ. The CDR3 sequence is CASSKNLQGTEAFF. The CDR3 DNA is TGTGCCAGCAGCAAGAACTTACAGGGGACTGAAGCTTTCTTT.

V usage is TRBV11-3 and J usage is TRBJ2-5; no reliable D call. The V end lost 3 bases, the J end lost 2 bases, and 7 bases lay between the germline ends. The germline V gene has CDR1 SGHNT and CDR2 YENEEA. The length of the CDR3 is 13 residues. The CDR3 DNA is TGTGCCAGCAGCTTCCGCTTACAAGAGACCCAGTACTTC. It translates to CASSFRLQETQYF. The full variable domain, completed using reference TRBV11-3 and TRBJ2-5, is EAGVVQSPRYKIIEKKQPVAFWCNPISGHNTLYWYLQNLGQGPELLIRYENEEAVDDSQLPKDRFSAERLKGVDSTLKIQPAELGDSAVYLCASSFRLQETQYFGPGTRLLVL.

The chain has TRBV19 and TRBJ2-7, with 9 bases matching TRBD1. In germline, CDR1 is LNHDA, CDR2 SQIVND (reference sequence). The ends lost 4 bases at V and 7 bases at J; junction bases unmatched: 11. CDR3 size: 15 residues. The CDR3 sequence is CASSTHRGQNREQYF. The DNA of the CDR3 is TGTGCCAGTAGTACACACAGGGGGCAGAACCGGGAGCAGTACTTC.

V is TRBV11-2 and J is TRBJ2-2; TRBD2 agrees at 11 bases. CDR1 SGHAT and CDR2 FQNNGV come from the germline V gene. V dropped 5 bases and J dropped 7; count of bases not matched to a gene: 12. CDR3 length: 17 residues. For the CDR3, the DNA is TGTGCCAGCAGCACCTCCCCACTAGCGGGAGTGAGCGGGGAGCTGTTTTTT. Translation: CASSTSPLAGVSGELFF.

The V and J genes are TRBV7-9 and TRBJ2-1, with 9 nucleotides matching TRBD2. The V segment lost 4 bases and the J segment 5 bases; nucleotides outside the gene matches: 9. This CDR3 spans 16 amino acids. CDR1 and CDR2 (germline): SEHNR, FQNEAQ (reference sequence). The CDR3: CASSSFAGGPHNEQFF. The CDR3 DNA reads TGTGCCAGCAGCTCCTTTGCGGGAGGGCCCCACAATGAGCAGTTCTTC.

V and J are TRBV19 and TRBJ1-6, with D perhaps matching TRBD1 (6 bases). The germline V gene encodes CDR1 LNHDA and CDR2 SQIVND (reference sequence). The CDR3 is 18 residues long. The V end lost 4 bases, the J end lost 0 bases, and 16 bases lay between the germline ends. The CDR3 loop is CASSRTAVTSSYNSPLHF. CDR3 in DNA: TGTGCCAGTAGTAGGACAGCCGTTACGAGCTCCTATAATTCACCCCTCCACTTT.

The rearrangement uses TRBV7-2 and TRBJ2-7; no clear D. Germline values: CDR1 SGHTA, CDR2 FQGNSA. CDR3 length: 16 residues. V lost 1 base, J lost 2 bases, and 15 bases lay in between. The CDR3 here is CASSLVTGPLTYEQYF. CDR3 in DNA: TGTGCCAGCAGCTTAGTAACCGGGCCCTTAACCTACGAGCAGTACTTC.